Listed below are T cell receptor beta chains from one sample, sequenced in a study of tumor-infiltrating lymphocytes in oesophageal squamous cell carcinoma. TCRdb reprocessed the PCR reads with MiXCR, giving one entry per CDR3 protein. The repertoire holds about 23,000 distinct CDR3 sequences, with 38% as singletons. The material sequenced was esophageal tumor tissue. Every receptor here comes from a male donor with esophageal squamous cell carcinoma. CDR3s include the opening cysteine and the closing phenylalanine or tryptophan. The D gene is left open where the match is weak. Clone size is not always given. Where it is, it says once, few, many or a class for expanded clones.

d_gene: TRBD1; abundance: many; v_gene: TRBV12-3/TRBV12-4; j_gene: TRBJ1-1; CDR3nt: TGTGCCAGCAGAAAAGGACAGGGACTATCTGAAGCTTTCTTT; CDR3aa: CASRKGQGLSEAFF
d_gene: -; abundance: few; v_gene: TRBV6-6; j_gene: TRBJ2-5; CDR3nt: TGTGCCAGCAGTTACTCGGGGGGAGGAGAGACCCAGTACTTC; CDR3aa: CASSYSGGGETQYF
d_gene: -; abundance: many; v_gene: TRBV7-2; j_gene: TRBJ1-1; CDR3nt: TGTGCCAGCAGCTCAACAGGAAGGGTCAACACTGAAGCTTTCTTT; CDR3aa: CASSSTGRVNTEAFF
d_gene: -; abundance: many; v_gene: TRBV25-1; j_gene: TRBJ2-1; CDR3nt: TGTGCCAGCAGTGAATCAGGGGGGGGCTACAATGAGCAGTTCTTC; CDR3aa: CASSESGGGYNEQFF
d_gene: -; abundance: -; v_gene: TRBV2; j_gene: TRBJ2-6; CDR3nt: TGTGCCAGCTTCGAGCCGCCCTCTGGGGCCAACGTCCTGACTTTC; CDR3aa: CASFEPPSGANVLTF
d_gene: -; abundance: -; v_gene: TRBV28; j_gene: TRBJ2-1; CDR3nt: TGTGCCAGCAGTCCTGGGGACATATACAATGAGCAGTTCTTC; CDR3aa: CASSPGDIYNEQFF
d_gene: TRBD1; abundance: -; v_gene: TRBV18; j_gene: TRBJ1-4; CDR3nt: TGTGCCAGCTCACCGGGACAGCAGAATGAAAAACTGTTTTTT; CDR3aa: CASSPGQQNEKLFF
d_gene: -; abundance: few; v_gene: TRBV9; j_gene: TRBJ2-1; CDR3nt: TGTGCCAGCAGTTCCGGGACTCCCGGCGATGAGCAGTTCTTC; CDR3aa: CASSSGTPGDEQFF
d_gene: -; abundance: many; v_gene: TRBV6-1; j_gene: TRBJ1-1; CDR3nt: TGTGCCAGCAGTGACCCCGGGACTGAAGCTTTCTTT; CDR3aa: CASSDPGTEAFF
d_gene: -; abundance: once; v_gene: TRBV12-3/TRBV12-4; j_gene: TRBJ1-1; CDR3nt: TGTGCCAGCACTTTCCTGAGGGCGGCGAACACTGAAGCTTTCTTT; CDR3aa: CASTFLRAANTEAFF
d_gene: TRBD1; abundance: -; v_gene: TRBV6-4; j_gene: TRBJ1-2; CDR3nt: TGTGCCAGCAGTTACTCCGACAGGGATTATGGCTACACCTTC; CDR3aa: CASSYSDRDYGYTF
d_gene: -; abundance: many; v_gene: TRBV12-3/TRBV12-4; j_gene: TRBJ1-1; CDR3nt: TGTGCCAGCAGTTTAAGCCTAGTGAACACTGAAGCTTTCTTT; CDR3aa: CASSLSLVNTEAFF
d_gene: TRBD1; abundance: many; v_gene: TRBV5-5; j_gene: TRBJ2-3; CDR3nt: TGTGCCAGCAGACAGGGGGTTAACACAGATACGCAGTATTTT; CDR3aa: CASRQGVNTDTQYF
d_gene: -; abundance: -; v_gene: TRBV6-1; j_gene: TRBJ2-1; CDR3nt: TGTGCCAGCAGTGAAGCAATATCGCCTTCGCAGTTCTTC; CDR3aa: CASSEAISPSQFF
d_gene: -; abundance: many; v_gene: TRBV7-9; j_gene: TRBJ2-2; CDR3nt: TGTGCCAGCAGCACCCGGCGGGCGAACACCGGGGAGCTGTTTTTT; CDR3aa: CASSTRRANTGELFF
d_gene: -; abundance: -; v_gene: TRBV7-8; j_gene: TRBJ2-7; CDR3nt: TGTGCCAGCAGCTTAAATTCAGCCTACGAGCAGTACTTC; CDR3aa: CASSLNSAYEQYF
d_gene: TRBD1; abundance: -; v_gene: TRBV7-8; j_gene: TRBJ1-5; CDR3nt: TGTGCCAGCAGCTTAGGACAGGGTGAGCAGCCCCAGCATTTT; CDR3aa: CASSLGQGEQPQHF
d_gene: TRBD1; abundance: -; v_gene: TRBV7-6; j_gene: TRBJ1-4; CDR3nt: TGTGCCAGCAGCTCCGGGACAGCAACTAATGAAAAACTGTTTTTT; CDR3aa: CASSSGTATNEKLFF
d_gene: -; abundance: -; v_gene: TRBV20-1; j_gene: TRBJ2-6; CDR3nt: TGCAGTGCCCCGAAACGTTCTGGGGCCAACGTCCTGACTTTC; CDR3aa: CSAPKRSGANVLTF
d_gene: TRBD1; abundance: -; v_gene: TRBV24-1; j_gene: TRBJ2-1; CDR3nt: TGTGCCACCAGTGATCCCACCGGGACAGGGCTCCCCGGGGAGCTGTATTTT; CDR3aa: CATSDPTGTGLPGELYF
d_gene: -; abundance: few; v_gene: TRBV7-3; j_gene: TRBJ2-7; CDR3nt: TGTGCCAGCAGCTTATTTGCGGACTCCTACGAGCAGTACTTC; CDR3aa: CASSLFADSYEQYF
d_gene: -; abundance: -; v_gene: TRBV7-2; j_gene: TRBJ2-5; CDR3nt: TGTGCCAGCAGCTTACAGGGGGGTGGAGAGACCCAGTACTTC; CDR3aa: CASSLQGGGETQYF
d_gene: -; abundance: medium-sized; v_gene: TRBV7-8; j_gene: TRBJ1-1; CDR3nt: TGTGCCAGCAGCTTAGTGGGGGTGAACACTGAAGCTTTCTTT; CDR3aa: CASSLVGVNTEAFF
d_gene: -; abundance: -; v_gene: TRBV7-8; j_gene: TRBJ1-1; CDR3nt: TGTGCCAGCAGCTTAGATTCCGGGGTCACTGAAGCTTTCTTT; CDR3aa: CASSLDSGVTEAFF
d_gene: TRBD2; abundance: many; v_gene: TRBV7-3; j_gene: TRBJ2-1; CDR3nt: TGTGCCAGCAGCTTATCCTGGACTAGCGGGGGCAATGAGCAGTTCTTC; CDR3aa: CASSLSWTSGGNEQFF
d_gene: -; abundance: few; v_gene: TRBV7-8; j_gene: TRBJ2-1; CDR3nt: TGTGCCAGCAGCTTAGCGACTAGTACCGTCTCCTACAATGAGCAGTTCTTC; CDR3aa: CASSLATSTVSYNEQFF
d_gene: -; abundance: -; v_gene: TRBV7-2; j_gene: TRBJ1-6; CDR3nt: TGTGCCAGCAGCTTACTGGGTCTATCTTCACCCCTCCACTTT; CDR3aa: CASSLLGLSSPLHF
d_gene: TRBD1; abundance: -; v_gene: TRBV7-2; j_gene: TRBJ2-7; CDR3nt: TGTGCCAGCAGCCCGTACAGGGGTAACGACGAGCAGTACTTC; CDR3aa: CASSPYRGNDEQYF
d_gene: TRBD1; abundance: -; v_gene: TRBV7-6; j_gene: TRBJ1-1; CDR3nt: TGTGCCAGCAGCGAGGACAGGGGGTTTACTGAAGCTTTCTTT; CDR3aa: CASSEDRGFTEAFF
d_gene: -; abundance: -; v_gene: TRBV12-3/TRBV12-4; j_gene: TRBJ2-2; CDR3nt: TGTGCCAGCAGTTTCAGTCTGGGTACGAACACCGGGGAGCTGTATTTT; CDR3aa: CASSFSLGTNTGELYF
d_gene: TRBD2; abundance: -; v_gene: TRBV12-3/TRBV12-4; j_gene: TRBJ2-1; CDR3nt: TGTGCCAGCAGTGCCCGAGGACTAGCGGGAGGTAATGAGCAGTTCTTC; CDR3aa: CASSARGLAGGNEQFF
d_gene: TRBD1; abundance: few; v_gene: TRBV23-1; j_gene: TRBJ2-3; CDR3nt: TGCGCCAGCGCCTTTGCCAGGGGGCCTCAGGCAGATACGCAGTATTTT; CDR3aa: CASAFARGPQADTQYF
d_gene: -; abundance: -; v_gene: TRBV7-6; j_gene: TRBJ1-1; CDR3nt: TGTGCCAGCAGCTTAGGATCGGCGGGGGTGGGGGGAGGGTACACTGAAGCTTTCTTT; CDR3aa: CASSLGSAGVGGGYTEAFF
d_gene: TRBD2; abundance: -; v_gene: TRBV6-1; j_gene: TRBJ2-1; CDR3nt: TGTGCCAGCAGTGAGGGGACTAGCGGGAGGGGGAAGCAGTTCTTC; CDR3aa: CASSEGTSGRGKQFF
d_gene: TRBD2; abundance: many; v_gene: TRBV6-1; j_gene: TRBJ2-3; CDR3nt: TGTGCCAGCAGTTTAAGCGGGAGAGGGACAGATACGCAGTATTTT; CDR3aa: CASSLSGRGTDTQYF
d_gene: TRBD1; abundance: many; v_gene: TRBV28; j_gene: TRBJ1-1; CDR3nt: TGTGCCAGCAGTTCCTCACAGGGGACTGAAGCTTTCTTT; CDR3aa: CASSSSQGTEAFF
d_gene: -; abundance: once; v_gene: TRBV11-2; j_gene: TRBJ1-1; CDR3nt: TGTGCCAGCAGCCAAAATATGAACACTGAAGCTTTCTTT; CDR3aa: CASSQNMNTEAFF
d_gene: TRBD2; abundance: medium-sized; v_gene: TRBV7-3; j_gene: TRBJ2-3; CDR3nt: TGTGCCAGCAGCTTGAGCGGGGGCACAGATACGCAGTATTTT; CDR3aa: CASSLSGGTDTQYF
d_gene: -; abundance: few; v_gene: TRBV7-6; j_gene: TRBJ2-6; CDR3nt: TGTGCCAGCAGCTCGATATTTTCCGGGGCCAACGTCCTGACTTTC; CDR3aa: CASSSIFSGANVLTF
d_gene: -; abundance: -; v_gene: TRBV15; j_gene: TRBJ1-6; CDR3nt: TGTGCCACCAGCAGAGCTTACGAGGCTTGGTACTTC; CDR3aa: CATSRAYEAWYF
d_gene: -; abundance: -; v_gene: TRBV7-7; j_gene: TRBJ2-1; CDR3nt: TGTGCTAGCAGCCCGACTTCGGGGCCTTTCGGTAATGAGCAGTTCTTC; CDR3aa: CASSPTSGPFGNEQFF
d_gene: TRBD1; abundance: medium-sized; v_gene: TRBV6-6; j_gene: TRBJ2-3; CDR3nt: TGTGCCAGCAGTTACTCAGGGACAGGGGGCAAGGTGGATACGCAGTATTTT; CDR3aa: CASSYSGTGGKVDTQYF
d_gene: TRBD1; abundance: many; v_gene: TRBV19; j_gene: TRBJ2-7; CDR3nt: TGTGCCAGTAGTGCGGGACAGGGCAACGAGCAGTACTTC; CDR3aa: CASSAGQGNEQYF